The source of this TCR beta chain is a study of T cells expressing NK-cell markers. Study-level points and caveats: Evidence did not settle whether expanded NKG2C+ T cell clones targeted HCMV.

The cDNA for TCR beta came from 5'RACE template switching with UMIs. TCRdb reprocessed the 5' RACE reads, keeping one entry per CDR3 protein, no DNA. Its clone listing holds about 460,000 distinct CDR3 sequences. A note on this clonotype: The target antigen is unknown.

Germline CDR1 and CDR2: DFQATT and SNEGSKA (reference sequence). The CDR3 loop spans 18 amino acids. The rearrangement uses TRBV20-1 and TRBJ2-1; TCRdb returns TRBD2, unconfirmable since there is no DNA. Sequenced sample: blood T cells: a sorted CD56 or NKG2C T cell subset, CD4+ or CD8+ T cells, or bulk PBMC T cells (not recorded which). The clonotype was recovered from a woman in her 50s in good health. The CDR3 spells CSARDEGLAESSYNEQFF.